These 27 T cell receptor beta chains were all obtained from the same sample, sequenced in a study of blood T cells in healthy people across ages. A sample-barcoded 5' primer and a J-beta primer mix were used in a second PCR of roughly 6 to 11 cycles. A single record per CDR3 protein comes from TCRdb applying MiXCR to the 5' RACE reads. The sample includes about 630,000 distinct CDR3 sequences, around 21% of them seen just once. The material sequenced was blood. The receptors originated from a man between 65 and 85 years old in good health.

This clonotype occurred once. Mismatch with germline at one junction end may stem from a read error. This chain joins TRBV7-2 and TRBJ2-5; D may be TRBD1 (6 bases). CDR3 length: 12 residues. The germline CDR1 and CDR2 sequences are SGHTA and FQGNSA. This CDR3 reads CASSLGGHEQLF. In DNA, the CDR3 is TGTGCCAGCAGCTTAGGGGGGCATGAGCAGCTCTTC. Combining the CDR3 with reference TRBV7-2 and TRBJ2-5 gives the whole variable domain GAGVSQSPSNKVTEKGKDVELRCDPISGHTALYWYRQSLGQGLEFLIYFQGNSAPDKSGLPSDRFSAERTGGSVSTLTIQRTQQEDSAVYLCASSLGGHEQLFGPGTRLLVL.

The V gene is TRBV6-1, the J gene TRBJ2-1; 12 bases agree with TRBD2. CDR1 is MNHNS and CDR2 is SASEGT in the germline V gene. This CDR3 spans 16 amino acids. The ends lost 6 bases at V and 2 bases at J; junction bases unmatched: 5. The CDR3 nucleotides read TGTGCCAGCAGGAAGGGACTAGCGGGCGCCTACAATGAGCAGTTCTTC. As protein: CASRKGLAGAYNEQFF.

This clonotype was detected a few times. The rearrangement uses TRBV5-1 and TRBJ2-5, with D perhaps being TRBD1 or TRBD2 (6 bases each). The end of the DNA aligns better with TRBJ2-1, so the J call may be wrong. This CDR3 region has 17 residues. Germline CDR1 reads SGHRS; CDR2 reads YFSETQ. The CDR3 loop reads CASSPREGPKGGNEQFF. Here the CDR3 DNA reads TGCGCCAGCAGCCCCCGGGAAGGCCCTAAGGGGGGCAATGAGCAGTTCTTC.

This clonotype was seen a single time. This chain links TRBV30 with TRBJ2-7, with D perhaps TRBD2 (6 bases). Trimming cost V 0 bases and J 3 bases, with 12 bases left between them. Germline V gene data show CDR1 as GTSNPN and CDR2 as SVGIG (reference sequence). This CDR3 is 14 amino acids long. CDR3 loop: CAWSVGGAGYEQYF. In nucleotides, the CDR3 is TGTGCCTGGAGTGTAGGCGGGGCCGGCTACGAGCAGTACTTC.

A few counts support this clonotype. The chain carries TRBV4-3 and TRBJ2-7; TRBD1 might be the D (5 bases). V was shortened by 1 base and J by 2 bases, with 9 bases between the two germline ends. The CDR3 loop spans 14 amino acids. Germline CDR1 is LGHNA and CDR2 is YSLEER. CDR3 nucleotides: TGCGCCAGCAGCCAAGCAGGGAACCCCTACGAGCAGTACTTC. Encoded protein: CASSQAGNPYEQYF.

This clonotype was counted only a few times. Its ends do not fully match the called genes, so a read error is possible. The chain joins TRBV20-1 to TRBJ1-5; 7 bases are a match to TRBD1. Germline CDR1 reads DFQATT; CDR2 reads SNEGSKA (reference sequence). The CDR3 covers 15 residues. The CDR3 sequence is CSAYSRDRLNRPQHF. CDR3 bases: TGCAGTGCCTACTCCCGGGACAGATTGAATCGGCCCCAGCATTTT.

The V and J genes are TRBV25-1 and TRBJ2-3; 13 bases are a match to TRBD2. In germline, CDR1 is MGHDK, CDR2 SYGVNS. V lost 6 bases, J lost 7 bases, and 7 bases stayed unmatched. The CDR3 consists of 15 residues. CDR3 sequence (DNA): TGTGCCAGCAGCGTTTTTGGGACTAGCGGGAATACGCAGTATTTT. As protein: CASSVFGTSGNTQYF.

The rearrangement uses TRBV5-1 and TRBJ2-1, with TRBD2 as a possible D gene (5 bases). Trimming removed 0 bases from V and 8 bases from J, with 6 bases in between. This CDR3 has 12 amino acids. Germline lookup yields CDR1 SGHRS and CDR2 YFSETQ. For the CDR3, the DNA is TGCGCCAGCAGCTTGGGGGAGTATGAGCAGTTCTTC. Its translation is CASSLGEYEQFF.

This clonotype showed up just a few times. V gene TRBV9 combines with J gene TRBJ1-2; 8 nucleotides match TRBD1. This CDR3 contains 14 residues. CDR1 SGDLS and CDR2 YYNGEE come from the germline V gene. V lost 4 bases to trimming and J lost 8 bases; unmatched junction nucleotides: 10. CDR3 DNA sequence: TGTGCCAGCAGCCCCGAGGACAGGGCTGCAGGCTACACCTTC. It yields the protein CASSPEDRAAGYTF.

The V and J genes are TRBV6-5 and TRBJ2-5, with 10 bases identical to TRBD1. The last part of the DNA fits TRBJ2-7 better; the J call may be wrong. The CDR3 sequence is 15 residues long. CDR1 MNHEY and CDR2 SVGAGI come from the germline V gene. In DNA, the CDR3 is TGTGCCAGCAGTTCCGGGACAGGGGTAGTCTACGAGCAGTACTTC. Translation gives CASSSGTGVVYEQYF.

CDR3 sequence (DNA): TGTGCCAGCAGCCAATGGACGGCTAATGGCTACACCTTC. Encoded protein: CASSQWTANGYTF. This sequence joins TRBV5-5 and TRBJ1-2; D is unclear. Trimming stripped 4 bases from V and 6 bases from J, with 13 bases between. The CDR3 runs 13 residues. CDR1 is SGHKS, CDR2 YYEKEE, per germline (reference sequence).

This clonotype was counted at least ten times. This sequence joins TRBV6-6 and TRBJ2-5; D may be TRBD2 (6 bases). CDR1 is MNHNY, CDR2 SVGAGI, per germline (reference sequence). The CDR3 consists of 14 residues. Trimming removed 2 bases from V and 5 bases from J, with 12 bases in between. The CDR3: CASSYTGAGETQYF. The CDR3 coding sequence is TGTGCCAGCAGTTACACCGGAGCGGGTGAGACCCAGTACTTC.

This clonotype came up a few times. The chain has TRBV12-3 or TRBV12-4 and TRBJ2-7; D perhaps matches TRBD1 (6 bases). The CDR3 consists of 15 residues. Trimming left V 3 bases short and J 3 bases short, with 15 bases between. This CDR3 reads CASSFAGVHIYEQYF. Written as DNA, the CDR3 is TGTGCCAGCAGTTTCGCAGGGGTTCATATCTACGAGCAGTACTTC.

This clonotype has at least ten counts. J is TRBJ2-1 and V is TRBV6-2 or TRBV6-3; 13 bases agree with TRBD2. The trim removed 5 bases at V and 2 bases at J, leaving 3 bases unmatched. In germline, CDR1 is MNHEY, CDR2 SVGEGT. The CDR3 sequence is 16 residues long. DNA for the CDR3: TGTGCCAGCAGTCAACTAGCGGGAGGGACCTACAATGAGCAGTTCTTC. This codes for CASSQLAGGTYNEQFF.

In its sample, this clonotype ranks as medium-sized. The rearrangement links TRBV20-1 to TRBJ2-7, with D tentatively TRBD1 (7 bases). The CDR3 sequence is 17 residues long. The germline V and J ends were trimmed by 0 bases and 3 bases, with 21 bases remaining between them. The germline V gene encodes CDR1 DFQATT and CDR2 SNEGSKA (reference sequence). The CDR3 DNA follows: TGCAGTGCTAGAGATCCGGCCGGGAGACAGGGATTCTACGAGCAGTACTTC. Amino acids: CSARDPAGRQGFYEQYF.

The gene calls are TRBV14 and TRBJ1-4; D gene ambiguous. The CDR3 is 17 residues long. From germline, CDR1 is SGHDN and CDR2 FVKESK. Trimming removed 0 bases from V and 3 bases from J, with 14 bases in between. CDR3 nucleotides: TGTGCCAGCAGCCAAGAAAGGCCGGGATCGGCTAATGAAAAACTGTTTTTT. Protein sequence: CASSQERPGSANEKLFF.

With regard to this clonotype: A read error may explain this, as a much larger clone is one base away. Here the CDR3 DNA reads TGTGCCATCAGCAAGGACAGGGAGGGCGAGCAGTACTTC. Translating it yields CAISKDREGEQYF. The genes are TRBV10-3 and TRBJ2-7, with D possibly being TRBD1 (8 bases). Germline V lookup: CDR1 ENHRY, CDR2 SYGVKD. The CDR3 runs 13 residues. Trimming cost V 6 bases and J 6 bases, with 15 bases left between them.

The chain carries TRBV2 and TRBJ1-1; perhaps TRBD1 as D (6 bases). In germline, CDR1 is SNHLY, CDR2 FYNNEI. V was clipped by 6 bases and J by 5 bases, with 13 bases between them. This CDR3 has 13 residues. The CDR3 DNA reads as TGTGCCAGCAGCAGTCAGGGGACAACTGAAGCTTTCTTT. Its translation is CASSSQGTTEAFF.

Concerning this clonotype: This CDR3 is missing its conserved last phenylalanine or tryptophan, likely due to a read error. The chain links TRBV2 to TRBJ2-3; a weak D match, TRBD2 (5 bases). The CDR3 length is 15 residues. Germline loops: CDR1 SNHLY, CDR2 FYNNEI. Deletions cut 8 bases from V and 1 base from J, with 16 bases between. The CDR3 coding sequence is TGTGCCAGCGGTGCTAGCACCCAACGCACAGATACGCAGTATTCT. This sequence encodes CASGASTQRTDTQYS.

This clonotype appeared a few times. V gene TRBV28 combines with J gene TRBJ2-2; no definite D call. CDR3 length equals 14 residues. Germline-derived CDR1 and CDR2 are MDHEN and SYDVKM. Trimming cost V 8 bases and J 1 base, with 11 bases left between them. This CDR3 reads CASGEFWNTGELFF. The CDR3 DNA is TGTGCCAGCGGCGAATTTTGGAACACCGGGGAGCTGTTTTTT.

In this sample, this clonotype turned up a few times. This chain connects TRBV2 to TRBJ2-5; tentative D call: TRBD2 (6 bases). The J call is uncertain, as TRBJ2-7 better fits the DNA end. There are 16 residues in the CDR3. Germline-derived CDR1 and CDR2 are SNHLY and FYNNEI. The CDR3 loop is CASSDGERGLSYEQYF. The CDR3 region has the DNA TGTGCCAGCAGTGATGGCGAACGGGGACTCTCCTACGAGCAGTACTTC.

The rearrangement links TRBV7-2 to TRBJ1-4; tentative D call: TRBD1 (6 bases). In germline, CDR1 is SGHTA, CDR2 FQGNSA. There are 16 residues in the CDR3. Trimming shortened V by 1 base and J by 7 bases, and 16 bases separated the two germline ends. The CDR3 nucleotides read TGTGCCAGCAGCTTAGATCTTTTCAGGGGCGGTGAAAAACTGTTTTTT. Encoded protein: CASSLDLFRGGEKLFF.

This clonotype was picked up a small number of times. This chain links TRBV5-1 with TRBJ1-2; D call uncertain. CDR1 and CDR2 from the germline V gene are SGHRS and YFSETQ. The CDR3 is made up of 12 amino acids. Trimming took 0 bases from V and 7 from J, leaving 7 bases between them. CDR3 DNA sequence: TGCGCCAGCAGCTTGGACGTTAGTGGCTACACCTTC. It encodes CASSLDVSGYTF.

This clonotype has more than one count but fewer than ten. The chain uses TRBV21-1 and TRBJ2-1. TRBV21-1 is given as a pseudogene. This CDR3 is built from 15 residues. Here the CDR3 DNA reads TGTGCCAGCAGCAAAGGCTTAGGCTCCTACAATGAGCAGTTCTTC. It translates to CASSKGLGSYNEQFF.

This rearrangement joins TRBV6-5 to TRBJ2-5, with 9 bases matching TRBD1. TRBJ2-1 matches the DNA end more closely, so the J call is doubtful. Germline-derived CDR1 and CDR2 are MNHEY and SVGAGI. The CDR3 has 13 residues. In DNA form, the CDR3 reads TGTGCCAGCAAGGGGACAGGGCACAATGAGCAGTTCTTC. It codes for CASKGTGHNEQFF.

In DNA, the CDR3 is TGCGCCAGCAGCTTGTTGGCAGGGGCCCACAATGAGCAGTTCTTC. Protein sequence: CASSLLAGAHNEQFF. The V call is TRBV5-1, the J call TRBJ2-1; a possible D gene is TRBD1 (6 bases). Germline assignment: CDR1 SGHRS and CDR2 YFSETQ. The CDR3 sequence is 15 residues long. The V gene lost 1 base and the J gene lost 5 bases, with 13 bases spanning the gap.

This rearrangement joins TRBV3-1 to TRBJ2-4; no clear D gene. Germline assignment: CDR1 LGHDT and CDR2 YNNKEL (reference sequence). CDR3 length: 16 amino acids. V shed 4 bases and J shed 0 bases, with 13 bases lying between them. CDR3 region: CASSPSNGVAKNIQYF. DNA of the CDR3: TGTGCCAGCAGCCCTTCTAACGGAGTAGCCAAAAACATTCAGTACTTC. Using reference TRBV3-1 and TRBJ2-4 for the parts outside the CDR3, the full variable domain is DTAVSQTPKYLVTQMGNDKSIKCEQNLGHDTMYWYKQDSKKFLKIMFSYNNKELIINETVPNRFSPKSPDKAHLNLHINSLELGDSAVYFCASSPSNGVAKNIQYFGAGTRLSVL.